The 7 T cell receptor beta chains listed next were all sequenced from one sample in a study of blood T cell repertoires in COVID-19. Profiling relied on immunoSEQ multiplex PCR, and the TCRdb table lists in-frame clones only, not all of them. The sample gives more than 65,000 clones, about 80% of which show up once; 35% to 45% is in the top ten. Sequencing was performed on peripheral blood. The receptors here all came from a woman aged 70-85 years with acute or convalescent COVID-19.

CDR3 region: CASSRFRDSSSYNEQFF. CDR3 in DNA: TGTGCCAGCAGTCGCTTCCGGGACTCTAGCTCCTACAATGAGCAGTTCTTC. The chain couples TRBV6-6 to TRBJ2-1; D may be TRBD2 (6 bases). V lost 5 bases and J lost 0, with 17 bases in between. The germline CDR1 and CDR2 sequences are MNHNY and SVGAGI (reference sequence). The CDR3 length is 17 residues.

This clone was recorded a few times. J is TRBJ1-1 and V is TRBV29-1; the D gene is possibly TRBD1 (5 bases). The V end was cut by 7 bases, the J end by 4 bases, with 16 bases between. This CDR3 region has 13 residues. Germline V gene sequence: CDR1 SQVTM, CDR2 ANQGSEA. The CDR3 DNA is TGCAGCGCCTCTCGTTTGGGGGGCACTGAAGCTTTCTTT. Amino acids: CSASRLGGTEAFF.

The chain uses TRBV30 and TRBJ2-3; TRBD1 matches 10 bases. V gave up 1 base and J gave up 6 bases; unmatched junction bases: 1. From germline, CDR1 is GTSNPN and CDR2 SVGIG (reference sequence). The CDR3 sequence is 13 residues long. The CDR3 loop is CAWSGQGADTQYF. The CDR3, as DNA: TGTGCCTGGAGTGGACAGGGGGCTGATACGCAGTATTTT.

V and J are TRBV27 and TRBJ1-2; 7 positions match TRBD1. Germline CDR1 reads MNHEY; CDR2 reads SMNVEV (reference sequence). The length of the CDR3 is 14 residues. Trimming removed 6 bases from V and 4 bases from J; junction bases left unmatched: 8. The CDR3 spells CASSPAGQTYGYTF. As DNA, the CDR3 is TGTGCCAGCAGCCCCGCGGGACAGACCTATGGCTACACCTTC.

CDR3 loop: CASSRPGQGTYEQYF. Here the CDR3 DNA reads TGTGCCAGCAGTCGTCCGGGACAGGGGACCTACGAGCAGTACTTC. This chain joins TRBV2 and TRBJ2-7, with 10 bases fitting TRBD1. The germline CDR1 and CDR2 sequences are SNHLY and FYNNEI. There are 15 residues in the CDR3. Losses at the gene ends were 5 bases for V and 2 bases for J; bases not matched to a gene: 6.

This chain links TRBV7-8 with TRBJ2-1; 15 positions agree with TRBD2. The CDR3 spans 16 residues. The V segment lost 5 bases and the J segment 5 bases; nucleotides outside the gene matches: 4. Germline CDR1 and CDR2: SGHVS and FQNEAQ. CDR3 nucleotide sequence: TGTGCCAGCAGCACGGGGACTAGCGGGAGGAACAATGAGCAGTTCTTC. The encoded protein is CASSTGTSGRNNEQFF.

The genes are TRBV2 and TRBJ2-5; D may be TRBD2 (6 bases). The germline gives CDR1 SNHLY, CDR2 FYNNEI. The CDR3 has 14 residues. V gave up 6 bases and J gave up 1 base, with 12 bases separating them. Here the CDR3 reads CASSQRASQETQYF. The CDR3 DNA sequence: TGTGCCAGCAGCCAGCGGGCATCCCAAGAGACCCAGTACTTC.